A few counts support the clone carrying this T cell receptor (beta chain). Antigen specificity is unknown. The data were taken from a study of cytomegalovirus exposure and HLA in healthy donors. Notes on the study in general: A link between a missense DCLRE1C variant and TCR beta V- and J-gene trimming emerged from a later analysis. TRBV6-2, TRBV6-3 and some other V segments were excluded as indistinguishable.

The PCR contained 60 Vbeta and 13 Jbeta primers. Measured with immunoSEQ multiplex PCR; TCRdb has only the in-frame clones, and not every one. The sample carries about 120,000 clones, roughly 9.9% recorded once. Germline CDR1 is SGHNT and CDR2 is YYREEE (reference sequence). Trimming took off 3 bases at V and 3 bases at J, with 19 bases between the two ends. The CDR3 is made up of 16 amino acids. The TCR sequence derives from a man under 40 in good health and CMV-seronegative. The gene calls are TRBV5-4 and TRBJ2-7, with TRBD1 as a possible D gene (6 bases). Sequencing was done on a sample of PBMCs. In nucleotides, the CDR3 is TGTGCCAGCAGCTCCAGGACAGTCTCGAAGGGCTACGAGCAGTACTTC. Its protein product is CASSSRTVSKGYEQYF.